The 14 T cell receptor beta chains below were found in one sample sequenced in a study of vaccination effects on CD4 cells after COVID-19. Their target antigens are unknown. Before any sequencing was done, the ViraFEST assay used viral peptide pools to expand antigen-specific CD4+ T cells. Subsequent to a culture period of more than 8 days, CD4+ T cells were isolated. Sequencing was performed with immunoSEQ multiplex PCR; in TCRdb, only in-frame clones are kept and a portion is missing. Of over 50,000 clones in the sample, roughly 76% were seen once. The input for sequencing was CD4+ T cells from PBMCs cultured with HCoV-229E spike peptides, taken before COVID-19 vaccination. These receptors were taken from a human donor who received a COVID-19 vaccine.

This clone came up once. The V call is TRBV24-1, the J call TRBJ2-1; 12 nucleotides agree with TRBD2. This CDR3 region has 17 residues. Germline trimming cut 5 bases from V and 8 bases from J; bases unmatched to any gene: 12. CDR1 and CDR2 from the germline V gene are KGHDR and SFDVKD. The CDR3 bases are TGTGCCACCAGTGCCTGGACTAGCGGGGAGGGCGTCTATGAGCAGTTCTTC. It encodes CATSAWTSGEGVYEQFF.

The CDR3 sequence is CASSDDGPASTDTQYF. In DNA form, the CDR3 reads TGTGCCAGCAGTGACGATGGGCCTGCTAGCACAGATACGCAGTATTTT. This chain links TRBV2 with TRBJ2-3; D ambiguous. CDR1 and CDR2 (germline): SNHLY, FYNNEI. V was clipped by 3 bases and J by 0 bases, with 13 bases between them. The CDR3 is 16 amino acids.

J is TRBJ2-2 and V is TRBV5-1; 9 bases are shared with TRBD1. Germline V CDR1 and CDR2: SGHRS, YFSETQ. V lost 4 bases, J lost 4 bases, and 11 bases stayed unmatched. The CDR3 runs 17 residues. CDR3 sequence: CASSVGQGSPGTGELFF. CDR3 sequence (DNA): TGCGCCAGCAGCGTTGGACAGGGGTCGCCGGGCACCGGGGAGCTGTTTTTT.

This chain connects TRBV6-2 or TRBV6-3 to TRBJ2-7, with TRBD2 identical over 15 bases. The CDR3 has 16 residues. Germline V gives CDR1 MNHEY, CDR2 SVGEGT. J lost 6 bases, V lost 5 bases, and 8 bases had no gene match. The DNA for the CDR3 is TGTGCCAGCAGTCGCGGACTAGCGGGGGGGCCCCGCGAGCAGTACGTC. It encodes CASSRGLAGGPREQYV.

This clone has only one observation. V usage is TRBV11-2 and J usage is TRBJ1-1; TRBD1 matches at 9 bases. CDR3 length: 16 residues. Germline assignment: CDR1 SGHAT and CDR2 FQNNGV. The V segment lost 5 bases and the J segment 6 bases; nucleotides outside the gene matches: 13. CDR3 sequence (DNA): TGTGCCAGCAGCCAAAGTGGGACAGGGTTGAGGGCTGAAGCTTTCTTT. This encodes CASSQSGTGLRAEAFF.

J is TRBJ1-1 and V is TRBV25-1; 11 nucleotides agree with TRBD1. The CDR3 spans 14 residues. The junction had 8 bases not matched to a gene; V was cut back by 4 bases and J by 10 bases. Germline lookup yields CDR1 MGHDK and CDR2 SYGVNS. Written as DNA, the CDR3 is TGTGCCAGCAGTGGGACAGGGGGCGCAGGGGGAGCTTTCTTT. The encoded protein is CASSGTGGAGGAFF.

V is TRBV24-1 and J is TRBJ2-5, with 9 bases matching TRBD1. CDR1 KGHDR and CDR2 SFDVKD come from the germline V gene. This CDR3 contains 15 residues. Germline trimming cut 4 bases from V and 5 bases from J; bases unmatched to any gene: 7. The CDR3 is CATSESNRGRETQYF. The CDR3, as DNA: TGTGCCACCAGTGAGTCAAACAGGGGGCGGGAGACCCAGTACTTC.

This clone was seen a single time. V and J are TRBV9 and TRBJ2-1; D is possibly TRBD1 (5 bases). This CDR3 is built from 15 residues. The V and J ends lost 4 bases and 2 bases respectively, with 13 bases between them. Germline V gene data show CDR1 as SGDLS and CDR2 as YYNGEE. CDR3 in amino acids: CASSPRQGAYNEQFF. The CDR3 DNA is TGTGCCAGCAGCCCCCGGCAGGGCGCCTACAATGAGCAGTTCTTC.

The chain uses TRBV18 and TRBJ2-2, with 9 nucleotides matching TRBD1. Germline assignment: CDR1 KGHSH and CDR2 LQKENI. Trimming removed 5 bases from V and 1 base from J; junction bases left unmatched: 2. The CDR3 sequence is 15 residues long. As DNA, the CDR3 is TGTGCCAGCTCAACGGGACAGGGGAACACCGGGGAGCTGTTTTTT. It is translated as CASSTGQGNTGELFF.

CDR3 amino acids: CASSDMYRGAKTQYF. In nucleotides, the CDR3 is TGCGCCAGCAGTGATATGTATCGCGGGGCGAAGACCCAGTACTTC. The rearrangement joins TRBV10-2 to TRBJ2-5; D is perhaps TRBD2 (6 bases). Trimming cost V 3 bases and J 6 bases, with 17 bases left between them. The CDR3 totals 15 residues. CDR1 and CDR2 from the germline V gene are WSHSY and SAAADI.

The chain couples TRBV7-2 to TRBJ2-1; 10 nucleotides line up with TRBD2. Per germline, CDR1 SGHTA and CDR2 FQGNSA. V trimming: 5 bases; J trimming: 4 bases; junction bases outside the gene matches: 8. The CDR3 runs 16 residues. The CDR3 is CASSRSGGAGYNEQFF. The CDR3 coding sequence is TGTGCCAGCAGCCGCAGCGGGGGGGCCGGGTACAATGAGCAGTTCTTC.

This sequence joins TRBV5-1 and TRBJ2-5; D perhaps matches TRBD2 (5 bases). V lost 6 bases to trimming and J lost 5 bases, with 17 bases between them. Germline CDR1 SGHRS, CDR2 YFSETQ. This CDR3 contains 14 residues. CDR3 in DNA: TGCGCCAGCAAACGCGGAGGCCCGGAGGAGACCCAGTACTTC. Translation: CASKRGGPEETQYF.

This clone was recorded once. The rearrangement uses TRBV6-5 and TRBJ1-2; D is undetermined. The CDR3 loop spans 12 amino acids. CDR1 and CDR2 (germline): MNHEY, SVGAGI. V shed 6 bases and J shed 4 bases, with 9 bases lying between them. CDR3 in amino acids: CASRVLGYGYTF. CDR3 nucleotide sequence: TGTGCCAGCAGGGTCTTGGGCTATGGCTACACCTTC.

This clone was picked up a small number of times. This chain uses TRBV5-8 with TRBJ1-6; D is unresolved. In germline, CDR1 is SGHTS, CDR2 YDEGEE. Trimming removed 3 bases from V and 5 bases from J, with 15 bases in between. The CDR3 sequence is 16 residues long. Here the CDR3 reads CASSWETQRNNSPLHF. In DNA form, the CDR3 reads TGTGCCAGCAGCTGGGAAACACAGAGAAATAATTCACCCCTCCACTTT. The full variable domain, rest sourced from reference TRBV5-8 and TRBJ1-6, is EAGVTQSPTHLIKTRGQQATLRCSPISGHTSVYWYQQALGLGLQFLLWYDEGEERNRGNFPPRFSGRQFPNYSSELNVNALELEDSALYLCASSWETQRNNSPLHFGNGTRLTVT.